The 2 T cell receptor beta chains below all came from one sample that was sequenced in a study of early T cells in non-severe SARS-CoV-2 infection. TCRdb called the 5' RACE reads again in MiXCR, with one record for every CDR3 protein. The table has 65,000 to 85,000 distinct CDR3 sequences, 9.5% to 15% seen once. The specimen sequenced was whole blood. The receptors here all came from an adult who was a healthcare worker with PCR-confirmed SARS-CoV-2 infection or an uninfected control (not recorded which).

The chain is built from TRBV7-8 and TRBJ2-7; D is possibly TRBD2 (6 bases). Trimming left V 1 base short and J 5 bases short, with 15 bases between. The CDR3 totals 15 residues. The germline CDR1 and CDR2 sequences are SGHVS and FQNEAQ. CDR3 sequence: CASSLGSPPGDEQYF. CDR3 bases: TGTGCCAGCAGCTTAGGAAGCCCCCCGGGAGACGAGCAGTACTTC. The whole variable domain, filled in from reference TRBV7-8 and TRBJ2-7, reads GAGVSQSPRYKVAKRGQDVALRCDPISGHVSLFWYQQALGQGPEFLTYFQNEAQLDKSGLPSDRFFAERPEGSVSTLKIQRTQQEDSAVYLCASSLGSPPGDEQYFGPGTRLTVT.

The chain is built from TRBV12-3 or TRBV12-4 and TRBJ1-1, with TRBD1 as a possible D gene (6 bases). The CDR3 has 14 amino acids. The V end was cut by 3 bases, the J end by 5 bases, with 13 bases between. This CDR3 is CASSFSGVGTEAFF. For the CDR3, the DNA is TGTGCCAGCAGTTTCTCAGGGGTCGGGACTGAAGCTTTCTTT.